One sample yielded the 25 T cell receptor beta chains listed below, sequenced in a study of CD8+ T cells in alopecia areata. Following RNA extraction, reverse transcription yielded cDNA that acted as the sequencing template. This table comes from immunoSEQ multiplex PCR, and its TCRdb copy is limited to in-frame clones, with some not included. The table has 150,000 to 200,000 clones, 60% seen once. The treatment denotes: oral pan-JAK inhibitor, 5-10 mg twice daily. Sample: CD4+ T cells sorted from blood, taken at week 24, from a patient treated with tofacitinib. The origin of the receptors is a human donor with alopecia areata.

This clone was counted between two and nine times. The chain links TRBV30 to TRBJ1-1; D gene unclear. This CDR3 contains 14 residues. The germline gives CDR1 GTSNPN, CDR2 SVGIG (reference sequence). V was pared by 0 bases and J by 10 bases, with 18 bases between. This CDR3 reads CAWSVRWGTVGAFF. CDR3 DNA: TGTGCCTGGAGTGTCCGATGGGGTACAGTAGGAGCTTTCTTT.

This clone appeared many times. Within the sample, other DNA sequences also encode this same CDR3. CDR3 loop: CASSLGRGSSTDTQYF. The CDR3 coding sequence is TGTGCCAGCAGCTTAGGAAGGGGATCTAGCACAGATACGCAGTATTTT. This rearrangement joins TRBV7-7 to TRBJ2-3, with TRBD1 as a possible D gene (5 bases). Germline CDR1 and CDR2: SSHAT and FNYEAQ (reference sequence). The CDR3 sequence is 16 residues long. Trimming took off 1 base at V and 0 bases at J, with 11 bases between the two ends.

The chain couples TRBV5-6 to TRBJ2-7; 8 bases are a match to TRBD2. V lost 4 bases and J lost 6; bases outside the gene matches: 3. This CDR3 is 12 amino acids long. The germline CDR1 and CDR2 sequences are SGHDT and YYEEEE. The CDR3 is CASSPAGGEQYF. CDR3 DNA sequence: TGTGCCAGCAGCCCGGCGGGGGGCGAGCAGTACTTC.

This chain joins TRBV7-9 and TRBJ2-7; D is unclear. V lost 7 bases, J lost 9 bases, and 16 bases lay in between. Germline-derived CDR1 and CDR2 are SEHNR and FQNEAQ (reference sequence). The CDR3 has 12 amino acids. The CDR3, as DNA: TGTGCCAGCACCAATACGCTACGTGTGCAGTACTTC. Its translation: CASTNTLRVQYF.

The CDR3 here is CASSLGRQNQPNEKLFF. The CDR3 DNA is TGCGCCAGCAGCTTGGGACGACAGAATCAACCAAATGAAAAACTGTTTTTT. This chain joins TRBV5-1 and TRBJ1-4, with D maybe TRBD1 (5 bases). The CDR3 length is 17 residues. The germline V gene encodes CDR1 SGHRS and CDR2 YFSETQ. V gave up 0 bases and J gave up 5 bases, with 17 bases separating them.

The chain carries TRBV19 and TRBJ1-5; D call uncertain. Per the germline V gene, CDR1 is LNHDA and CDR2 is SQIVND (reference sequence). The CDR3 has 16 residues. Trimming pared 1 base from V and 0 bases from J, leaving 10 bases between. The CDR3 spells CASSIGREYSNQPQHF. The CDR3 DNA reads as TGTGCCAGTAGTATAGGTAGGGAATATAGCAATCAGCCCCAGCATTTT. The full variable domain, in which reference TRBV19 and TRBJ1-5 provide the parts outside the CDR3, is DGGITQSPKYLFRKEGQNVTLSCEQNLNHDAMYWYRQDPGQGLRLIYYSQIVNDFQKGDIAEGYSVSREKKESFPLTVTSAQKNPTAFYLCASSIGREYSNQPQHFGDGTRLSIL.

V is TRBV29-1 and J is TRBJ2-1; 14 positions agree with TRBD2. Trimming removed 3 bases from V and 9 bases from J; junction bases left unmatched: 4. This CDR3 has 14 residues. CDR1 and CDR2 (germline): SQVTM, ANQGSEA. The CDR3 nucleotides read TGCAGCGTTGATGGGACTAGCGGGGGCGCTGAGCAGTTCTTC. This codes for CSVDGTSGGAEQFF.

In this sample, this clone turned up a few times. The V and J genes are TRBV29-1 and TRBJ2-7; perhaps TRBD1 as D (5 bases). Trimming cost V 4 bases and J 5 bases, with 12 bases left between them. This CDR3 region has 12 residues. CDR1 and CDR2 (germline): SQVTM, ANQGSEA. CDR3 nucleotides: TGCAGCGTTGGGGGCTCCCCGGACGAGCAGTACTTC. Protein sequence: CSVGGSPDEQYF.

The chain couples TRBV30 to TRBJ1-5; D is ambiguous. The CDR3 length is 12 residues. Germline CDR1 is GTSNPN and CDR2 is SVGIG (reference sequence). V was shortened by 0 bases and J by 11 bases, with 11 bases between the two germline ends. CDR3: CAWSVRGQSQHF. In DNA, the CDR3 is TGTGCCTGGAGTGTACGTGGGCAGTCCCAGCATTTT.

V is TRBV6-6 and J is TRBJ2-1; TRBD2 matches at 14 bases. With 6 bases clipped from V and 13 bases from J, the junction kept 8 bases outside the gene matches. The CDR3 sequence is 14 residues long. From germline, CDR1 is MNHNY and CDR2 SVGAGI (reference sequence). CDR3 sequence reads: CASSQGLAGGRQFF. CDR3 nucleotides: TGTGCCAGCAGCCAAGGACTAGCGGGGGGCCGTCAGTTCTTC.

The chain is built from TRBV30 and TRBJ1-2; 10 bases are a match to TRBD1. The trim removed 4 bases at V and 5 bases at J, leaving 7 bases unmatched. CDR1 GTSNPN and CDR2 SVGIG come from the germline V gene (reference sequence). There are 14 residues in the CDR3. The CDR3 nucleotides read TGTGCCTGGAATCCAGCGGGACAGGGGTATGGCTACACCTTC. Its protein product is CAWNPAGQGYGYTF.

This chain uses TRBV30 with TRBJ1-2; weak D call: TRBD1 (6 bases). CDR3 length: 14 residues. V gave up 2 bases and J gave up 7 bases, with 17 bases separating them. The germline CDR1 and CDR2 sequences are GTSNPN and SVGIG (reference sequence). The CDR3 loop reads CAWSPAGTRGGYTF. In nucleotides, the CDR3 is TGTGCCTGGAGTCCCGCAGGGACACGCGGTGGCTACACCTTC.

This clone was found a few times. The CDR3 sequence: CASSQDSPLYEQYF. The CDR3 DNA is TGCGCCAGCAGCCAAGATTCACCACTCTACGAGCAGTACTTC. V usage is TRBV4-1 and J usage is TRBJ2-7, with D hard to call. CDR1 and CDR2 (germline): MGHRA, YSYEKL. V shed 0 bases and J shed 3 bases, with 9 bases lying between them. CDR3 length: 14 residues.

This rearrangement joins TRBV7-8 to TRBJ1-1; D is unresolved. CDR1 is SGHVS and CDR2 is FQNEAQ in the germline V gene. The CDR3 covers 14 residues. V shed 5 bases and J shed 0 bases, with 10 bases lying between them. This CDR3 reads CASSPQHLNTEAFF. CDR3 coding DNA: TGTGCCAGCAGCCCACAACACCTGAACACTGAAGCTTTCTTT.

This clone has only a few counts. This sample also contains other DNA sequences that code for the same CDR3. The chain links TRBV29-1 to TRBJ2-3; D may correspond to TRBD1 or TRBD2 (5 bases each). V lost 3 bases and J lost 3, with 7 bases in between. Germline V gene sequence: CDR1 SQVTM, CDR2 ANQGSEA. CDR3 length equals 12 residues. CDR3 protein: CSVDGGTDTQYF. The CDR3 DNA reads TGCAGCGTTGATGGGGGAACAGATACGCAGTATTTT.

On this clone: A read error may produce the germline difference seen at one junction end. The chain uses TRBV7-9 and TRBJ2-3; a possible D gene is TRBD1 (6 bases). Germline CDR1 reads SEHNR; CDR2 reads FQNEAQ (reference sequence). The CDR3 totals 14 residues. In nucleotides, the CDR3 is TGTGCCAGCAGCTACCCCCGGGACACACATACGCAGTATTTT. It specifies CASSYPRDTHTQYF.

The CDR3 spells CASSPRQGNTGELFF. CDR3 DNA: TGCGCCAGCAGCCCTAGACAGGGGAACACCGGGGAGCTGTTTTTT. The gene calls are TRBV5-1 and TRBJ2-2; 7 bases agree with TRBD1. V lost 4 bases to trimming and J lost 1 base; unmatched junction nucleotides: 4. This CDR3 region has 15 residues. The germline V gene has CDR1 SGHRS and CDR2 YFSETQ.

This clone was detected only a few times. This sequence joins TRBV6-6 and TRBJ1-4; no reliable D call. Trimming left V 8 bases short and J 8 bases short, with 15 bases between. Germline CDR1 reads MNHNY; CDR2 reads SVGAGI (reference sequence). This CDR3 has 13 amino acids. DNA of the CDR3: TGTGCCAGCTCCTCAAGACACGTCGAAAAACTGTTTTTT. It specifies CASSSRHVEKLFF.

The chain is built from TRBV19 and TRBJ1-5; no clear D gene. The germline CDR1 and CDR2 sequences are LNHDA and SQIVND (reference sequence). There are 14 residues in the CDR3. Deletions cut 2 bases from V and 2 bases from J, with 7 bases between. The CDR3 bases are TGTGCCAGTAGTATAACCCCCGGCAATCAGCCCCAGCATTTT. This gives the protein CASSITPGNQPQHF.

The rearrangement links TRBV29-1 to TRBJ1-2; 7 nucleotides agree with TRBD1. Trimming took 0 bases from V and 8 from J; bases not matched to a gene: 6. The germline gives CDR1 SQVTM, CDR2 ANQGSEA. The CDR3 covers 13 residues. The CDR3 spells CSVEDNRGEGYTF. CDR3 nucleotide sequence: TGCAGCGTTGAAGATAACAGGGGCGAGGGCTACACCTTC.

V is TRBV18 and J is TRBJ1-6; D not resolved. Germline V gives CDR1 KGHSH, CDR2 LQKENI. This CDR3 has 14 residues. Trimming stripped 3 bases from V and 6 bases from J, with 9 bases between. CDR3 residues: CASSPVPANSPLHF. The DNA of the CDR3 is TGTGCCAGCTCACCGGTTCCGGCTAATTCACCCCTCCACTTT.

V usage is TRBV5-1 and J usage is TRBJ1-4; no firm D call. Germline CDR1 and CDR2: SGHRS and YFSETQ. Trimming stripped 2 bases from V and 5 bases from J, with 13 bases between. The CDR3 totals 15 residues. The CDR3: CASSFGPGANEKLFF. In nucleotides, the CDR3 is TGCGCCAGCAGCTTCGGTCCAGGAGCAAATGAAAAACTGTTTTTT.

The chain has TRBV7-8 and TRBJ1-2, with 8 nucleotides matching TRBD1. Germline V gene data show CDR1 as SGHVS and CDR2 as FQNEAQ. CDR3 length: 18 amino acids. V was clipped by 5 bases and J by 6 bases; unmatched bases: 20. DNA for the CDR3: TGTGCCAGCAGCCCTTACGACCCGGGACAGGTCTATGGGGATGGCTACACCTTC. This encodes CASSPYDPGQVYGDGYTF.

This clone turned up a few times. The genes are TRBV5-4 and TRBJ1-6; TRBD1 is a possible D gene (6 bases). CDR3 size: 16 residues. V was clipped by 3 bases and J by 6 bases, with 16 bases between them. CDR1 and CDR2 (germline): SGHNT, YYREEE (reference sequence). CDR3 bases: TGTGCCAGCAGCTCAGGACAGCTCAATAGTAATTCACCCCTCCACTTT. Translating it yields CASSSGQLNSNSPLHF.

The CDR3 DNA sequence: TGTGCCAGCAGTCGCCCTGGGGGACACAGTGAAGCTTTCTTT. Its translation is CASSRPGGHSEAFF. The V call is TRBV25-1, the J call TRBJ1-1; tentatively, D is TRBD1 (6 bases). Germline V gene lookup returns CDR1 MGHDK and CDR2 SYGVNS. The V end lost 5 bases, the J end lost 7 bases, and 17 bases lay between the germline ends. CDR3 length: 14 amino acids. The full variable domain, rest sourced from reference TRBV25-1 and TRBJ1-1, is EADIYQTPRYLVIGTGKKITLECSQTMGHDKMYWYQQDPGMELHLIHYSYGVNSTEKGDLSSESTVSRIRTEHFPLTLESARPSHTSQYLCASSRPGGHSEAFFGQGTRLTVV.